The T cell receptor (beta chain) described here comes from a study of PD-L1 blockade in urothelial cancer. Study overall: Chemotherapy regimens numbering 0 to 3 had been given to patients. At 3 weeks (second dose) and 6 weeks after starting treatment, blood was analyzed.

Regarding time point: peripheral blood 6 weeks after treatment start. For each patient, 1 to 8 samples were obtained, pretreatment and on-treatment. Details on this clone: What it binds is not known.

Germline CDR1 and CDR2: MDHEN and SYDVKM. This CDR3 spans 14 amino acids. V was trimmed by 4 bases and J by 3 bases, leaving 12 bases between them. Sequenced by immunoSEQ multiplex PCR; TCRdb stores in-frame clones only, minus some. The profile shows about 120,000 clones, 86% of them singletons. Study-level findings and limits: Better progression-free and overall survival followed lower pretreatment blood clonality.

This TCR was sampled from a man aged 45-65 years with urothelial cancer. This chain links TRBV28 with TRBJ1-2; D is unclear. The starting material was PBMCs, obtained around atezolizumab (anti-PD-L1) treatment. The CDR3 spells CASSSTTIDYGYTF. In DNA form, the CDR3 reads TGTGCCAGCAGTTCGACAACCATTGACTATGGCTACACCTTC.